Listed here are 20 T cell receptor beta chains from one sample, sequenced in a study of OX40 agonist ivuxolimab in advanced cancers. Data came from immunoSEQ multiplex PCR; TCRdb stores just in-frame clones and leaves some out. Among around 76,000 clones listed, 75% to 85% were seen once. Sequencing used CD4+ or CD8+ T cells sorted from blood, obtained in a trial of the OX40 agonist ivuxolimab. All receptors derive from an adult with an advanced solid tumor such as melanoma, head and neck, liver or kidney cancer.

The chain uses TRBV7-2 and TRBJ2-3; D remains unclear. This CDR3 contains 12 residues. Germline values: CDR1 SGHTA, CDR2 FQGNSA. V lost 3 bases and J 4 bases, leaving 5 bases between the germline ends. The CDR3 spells CASSFLADTQYF. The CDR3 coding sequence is TGTGCCAGCAGCTTTCTTGCAGATACGCAGTATTTT.

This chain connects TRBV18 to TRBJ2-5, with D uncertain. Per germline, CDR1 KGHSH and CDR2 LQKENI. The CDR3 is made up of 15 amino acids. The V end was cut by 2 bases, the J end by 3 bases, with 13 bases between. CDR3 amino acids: CASSPGKHGEETQYF. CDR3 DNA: TGTGCCAGCTCACCAGGGAAGCATGGAGAAGAGACCCAGTACTTC.

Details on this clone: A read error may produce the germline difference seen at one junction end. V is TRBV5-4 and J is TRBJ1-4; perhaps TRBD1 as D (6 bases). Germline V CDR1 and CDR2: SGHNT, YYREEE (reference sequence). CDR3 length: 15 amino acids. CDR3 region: CASSQKQGGGEKLFF. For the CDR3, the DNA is TGCGCCAGCAGCCAAAAACAGGGAGGTGGTGAAAAACTGTTTTTT. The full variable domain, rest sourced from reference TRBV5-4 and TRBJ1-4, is ETGVTQSPTHLIKTRGQQVTLRCSSQSGHNTVSWYQQALGQGPQFIFQYYREEENGRGNFPPRFSGLQFPNYSSELNVNALELDDSALYLCASSQKQGGGEKLFFGSGTQLSVL.

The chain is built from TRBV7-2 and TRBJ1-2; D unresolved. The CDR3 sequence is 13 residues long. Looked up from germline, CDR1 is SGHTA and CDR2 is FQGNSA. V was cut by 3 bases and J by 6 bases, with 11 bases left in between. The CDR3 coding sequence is TGTGCCAGCAGCTTCTCTCTTCGGGATGGCTACACCTTC. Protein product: CASSFSLRDGYTF.

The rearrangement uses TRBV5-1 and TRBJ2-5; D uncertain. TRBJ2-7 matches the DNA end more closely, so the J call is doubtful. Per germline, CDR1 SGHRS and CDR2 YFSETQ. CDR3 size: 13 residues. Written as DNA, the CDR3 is TGCGCCAGCAATCGACAAGACTCCTACGAGCAGTACTTC. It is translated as CASNRQDSYEQYF.

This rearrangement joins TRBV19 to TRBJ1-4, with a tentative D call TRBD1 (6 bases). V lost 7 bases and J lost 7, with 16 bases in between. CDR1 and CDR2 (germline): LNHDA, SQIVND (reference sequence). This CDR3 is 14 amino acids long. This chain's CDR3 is CASTLKGGTEKLFF. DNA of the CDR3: TGTGCCAGTACCCTTAAGGGGGGAACTGAAAAACTGTTTTTT.

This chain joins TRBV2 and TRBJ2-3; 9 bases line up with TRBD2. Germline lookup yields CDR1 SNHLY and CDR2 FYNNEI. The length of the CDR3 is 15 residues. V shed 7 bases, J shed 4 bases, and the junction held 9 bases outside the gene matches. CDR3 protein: CASTGAGGRADTQYF. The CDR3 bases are TGTGCCAGCACGGGAGCGGGGGGCCGGGCAGATACGCAGTATTTT.

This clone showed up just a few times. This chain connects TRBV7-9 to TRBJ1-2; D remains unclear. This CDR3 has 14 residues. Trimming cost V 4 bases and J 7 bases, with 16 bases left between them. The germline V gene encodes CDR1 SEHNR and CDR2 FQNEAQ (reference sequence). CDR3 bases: TGTGCCAGCAGCTCGGACGGGGTTGTCTCTGGCTACACCTTC. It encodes CASSSDGVVSGYTF.

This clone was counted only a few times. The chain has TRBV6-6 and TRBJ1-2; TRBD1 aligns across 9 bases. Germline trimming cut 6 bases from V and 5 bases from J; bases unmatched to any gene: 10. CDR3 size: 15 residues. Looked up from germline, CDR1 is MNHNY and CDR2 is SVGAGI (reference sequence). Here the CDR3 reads CASSQKGQGLYGYTF. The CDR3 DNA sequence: TGTGCCAGCAGCCAAAAGGGACAGGGTTTATATGGCTACACCTTC.

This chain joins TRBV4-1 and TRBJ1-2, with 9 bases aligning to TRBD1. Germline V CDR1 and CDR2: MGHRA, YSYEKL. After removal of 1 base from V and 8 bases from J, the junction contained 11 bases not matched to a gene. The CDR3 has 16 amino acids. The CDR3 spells CASSQANTGTGSGYTF. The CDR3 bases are TGCGCCAGCAGCCAAGCGAATACCGGGACAGGGAGCGGCTACACCTTC.

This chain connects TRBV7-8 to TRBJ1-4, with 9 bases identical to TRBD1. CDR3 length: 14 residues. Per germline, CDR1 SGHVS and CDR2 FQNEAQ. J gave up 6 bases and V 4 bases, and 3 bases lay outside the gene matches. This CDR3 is CASSSRDRDEKLFF. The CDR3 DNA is TGTGCCAGCAGCTCCCGGGACAGGGATGAAAAACTGTTTTTT. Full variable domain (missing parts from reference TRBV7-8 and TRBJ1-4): GAGVSQSPRYKVAKRGQDVALRCDPISGHVSLFWYQQALGQGPEFLTYFQNEAQLDKSGLPSDRFFAERPEGSVSTLKIQRTQQEDSAVYLCASSSRDRDEKLFFGSGTQLSVL.

CDR3 sequence: CASSRQETNTEAFF. The CDR3, as DNA: TGTGCCAGCAGCAGACAGGAGACAAACACTGAAGCTTTCTTT. The chain recombines TRBV27 with TRBJ1-1; perhaps TRBD1 as D (6 bases). This CDR3 spans 14 amino acids. V shed 6 bases and J shed 2 bases, with 13 bases lying between them. From germline, CDR1 is MNHEY and CDR2 SMNVEV (reference sequence).

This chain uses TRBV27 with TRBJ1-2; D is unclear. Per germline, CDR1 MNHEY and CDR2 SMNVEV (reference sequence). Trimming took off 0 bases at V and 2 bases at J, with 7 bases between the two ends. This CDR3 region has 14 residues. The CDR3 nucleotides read TGTGCCAGCAGTTTATCACAGACCAACTATGGCTACACCTTC. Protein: CASSLSQTNYGYTF.

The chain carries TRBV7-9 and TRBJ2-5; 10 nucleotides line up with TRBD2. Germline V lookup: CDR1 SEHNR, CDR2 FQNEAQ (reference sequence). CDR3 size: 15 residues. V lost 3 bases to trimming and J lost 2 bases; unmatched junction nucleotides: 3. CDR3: CASSFSGGPQETQYF. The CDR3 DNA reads TGTGCCAGCAGCTTTAGCGGGGGGCCTCAAGAGACCCAGTACTTC.

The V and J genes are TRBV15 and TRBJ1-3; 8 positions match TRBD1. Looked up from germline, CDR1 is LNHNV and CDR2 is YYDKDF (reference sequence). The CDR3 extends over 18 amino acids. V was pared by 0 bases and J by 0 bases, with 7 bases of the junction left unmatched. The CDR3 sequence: CATSRDFDRGGSGNTIYF. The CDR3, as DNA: TGTGCCACCAGCAGAGATTTTGACAGGGGCGGCTCTGGAAACACCATATATTTT. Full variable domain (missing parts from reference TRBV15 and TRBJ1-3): DAMVIQNPRYQVTQFGKPVTLSCSQTLNHNVMYWYQQKSSQAPKLLFHYYDKDFNNEADTPDNFQSRRPNTSFCFLDIRSPGLGDTAMYLCATSRDFDRGGSGNTIYFGEGSWLTVV.

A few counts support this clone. The CDR3 DNA reads TGTGCCAGCAGCCCACAGGGAGGTAATTCACCCCTCCACTTT. Translation gives CASSPQGGNSPLHF. The chain couples TRBV7-9 to TRBJ1-6; D possibly corresponds to TRBD1 (6 bases). This CDR3 has 14 residues. CDR1 is SEHNR and CDR2 is FQNEAQ in the germline V gene (reference sequence). Trimming pared 5 bases from V and 6 bases from J, leaving 11 bases between.

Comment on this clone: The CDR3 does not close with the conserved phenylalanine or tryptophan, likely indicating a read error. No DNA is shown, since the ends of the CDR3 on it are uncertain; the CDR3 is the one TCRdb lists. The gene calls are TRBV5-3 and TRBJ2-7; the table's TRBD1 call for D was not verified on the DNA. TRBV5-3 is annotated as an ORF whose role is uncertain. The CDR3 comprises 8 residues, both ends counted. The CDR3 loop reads CAIFLPGA.

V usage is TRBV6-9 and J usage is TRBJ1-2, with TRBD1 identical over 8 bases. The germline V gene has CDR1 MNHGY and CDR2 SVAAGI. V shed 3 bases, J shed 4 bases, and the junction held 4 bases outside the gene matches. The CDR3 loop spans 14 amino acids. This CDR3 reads CASSYQGAGYGYTF. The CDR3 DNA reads TGTGCCAGCAGTTACCAGGGGGCTGGCTATGGCTACACCTTC.

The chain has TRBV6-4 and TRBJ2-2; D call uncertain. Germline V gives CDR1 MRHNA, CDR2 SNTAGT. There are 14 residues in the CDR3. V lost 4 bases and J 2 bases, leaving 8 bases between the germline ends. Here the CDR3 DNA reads TGTGCCAGCAGTGCCTCCCCCAACACCGGGGAGCTGTTTTTT. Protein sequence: CASSASPNTGELFF.

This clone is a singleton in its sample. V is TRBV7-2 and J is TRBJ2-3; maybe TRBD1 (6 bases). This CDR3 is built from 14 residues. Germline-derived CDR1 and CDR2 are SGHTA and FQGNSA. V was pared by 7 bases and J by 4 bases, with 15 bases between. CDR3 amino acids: CASKDRSRADTQYF. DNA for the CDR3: TGTGCCAGCAAAGACAGGTCGAGGGCAGATACGCAGTATTTT.